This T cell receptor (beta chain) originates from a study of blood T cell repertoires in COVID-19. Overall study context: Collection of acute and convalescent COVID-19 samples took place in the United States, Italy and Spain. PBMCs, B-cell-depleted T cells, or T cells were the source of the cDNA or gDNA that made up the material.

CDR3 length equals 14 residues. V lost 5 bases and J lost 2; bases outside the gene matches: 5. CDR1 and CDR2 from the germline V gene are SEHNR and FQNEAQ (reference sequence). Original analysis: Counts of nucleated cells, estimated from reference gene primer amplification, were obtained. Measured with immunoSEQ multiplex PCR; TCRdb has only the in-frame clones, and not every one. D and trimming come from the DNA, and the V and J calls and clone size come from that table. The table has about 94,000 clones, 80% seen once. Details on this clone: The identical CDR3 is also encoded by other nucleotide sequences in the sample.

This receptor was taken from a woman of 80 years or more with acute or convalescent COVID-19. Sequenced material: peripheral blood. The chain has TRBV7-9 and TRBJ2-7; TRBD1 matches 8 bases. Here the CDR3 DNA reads TGTGCCAGCAGCCGACAGGGGACCACCTACGAGCAGTACTTC. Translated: CASSRQGTTYEQYF.